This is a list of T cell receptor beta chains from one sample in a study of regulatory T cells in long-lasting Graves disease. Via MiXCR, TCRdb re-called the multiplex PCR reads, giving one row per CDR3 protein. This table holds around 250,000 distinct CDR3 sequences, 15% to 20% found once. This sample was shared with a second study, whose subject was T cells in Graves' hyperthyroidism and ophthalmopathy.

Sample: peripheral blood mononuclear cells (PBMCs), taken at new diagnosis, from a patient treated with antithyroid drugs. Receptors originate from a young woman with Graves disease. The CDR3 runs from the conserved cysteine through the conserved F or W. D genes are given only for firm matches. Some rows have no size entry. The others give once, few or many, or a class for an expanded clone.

CDR3: CASSGDLGYSGNTIYF
DNA: TGCGCCAGCAGCGGGGATCTAGGGTACTCTGGAAACACCATATATTTT
J: TRBJ1-3
size: many
D: .
V: TRBV5-1

CDR3: CASSLEPLNYGYTF
DNA: TGCGCCAGCAGCTTGGAGCCGCTGAACTATGGCTACACCTTC
J: TRBJ1-2
size: many
D: .
V: TRBV5-1

CDR3: CASSVLDGANYGYTF
DNA: TGTGCCAGCAGCGTACTAGACGGCGCTAACTATGGCTACACCTTC
J: TRBJ1-2
size: many
D: .
V: TRBV9

CDR3: CASSPIGERETQYF
DNA: TGTGCCAGCTCACCGATCGGGGAGCGGGAGACCCAGTACTTC
J: TRBJ2-5
size: many
D: .
V: TRBV18

CDR3: CASSPLAGDSDTQYF
DNA: TGTGCCAGCAGCCCACTAGCGGGGGACTCAGATACGCAGTATTTT
J: TRBJ2-3
size: many
D: TRBD2
V: TRBV11-2

CDR3: CASSESTIGGGLNNEQFF
DNA: TGTGCCAGCTCAGAATCCACTATCGGGGGGGGCCTTAACAATGAGCAGTTCTTC
J: TRBJ2-1
size: few
D: TRBD2
V: TRBV18

CDR3: CASSSSGTGGYGYTF
DNA: TGTGCCAGCAGCAGTTCCGGGACAGGGGGGTATGGCTACACCTTC
J: TRBJ1-2
size: many
D: TRBD1
V: TRBV9

CDR3: CASSTLRKHPGNTIYF
DNA: TGTGCCAGCAGCACCCTACGGAAGCATCCCGGAAACACCATATATTTT
J: TRBJ1-3
size: many
D: .
V: TRBV11-2

CDR3: CASSRRDIRNTIYF
DNA: TGTGCCAGCAGCCGCCGGGACATCCGAAACACCATATATTTT
J: TRBJ1-3
size: many
D: .
V: TRBV3-1

CDR3: CASTSRPGVTDTQYF
DNA: TGTGCCAGCACCTCAAGACCAGGGGTCACAGATACGCAGTATTTT
J: TRBJ2-3
size: many
D: .
V: TRBV3-1

CDR3: CSARAGTLNTEAFF
DNA: TGCAGTGCTAGAGCAGGGACACTGAACACTGAAGCTTTCTTT
J: TRBJ1-1
size: many
D: .
V: TRBV20-1

CDR3: CASSPTLSGAEAFF
DNA: TGTGCCAGCAGCCCGACGCTCTCCGGCGCTGAAGCTTTCTTT
J: TRBJ1-1
size: many
D: .
V: TRBV7-8

CDR3: CASSSRRDGDHQPQHF
DNA: TGTGCCAGCTCTAGCCGTAGGGACGGGGATCATCAGCCCCAGCATTTT
J: TRBJ1-5
size: many
D: .
V: TRBV2

CDR3: CASRDTGKDQPQHF
DNA: TGTGCCAGCAGGGATACAGGGAAAGATCAGCCCCAGCATTTT
J: TRBJ1-5
size: .
D: .
V: TRBV6-1

CDR3: CASSATGRSYEQYF
DNA: TGTGCCAGCAGCGCGACAGGCCGCTCCTACGAGCAGTACTTC
J: TRBJ2-7
size: many
D: .
V: TRBV5-5

CDR3: CASSRQGAGYTF
DNA: TGTGCCAGCAGTAGACAGGGGGCCGGCTACACCTTC
J: TRBJ1-2
size: many
D: TRBD1
V: TRBV12-3/TRBV12-4

CDR3: CASSLSNSNYGYTF
DNA: TGTGCCAGCTCACTCTCCAACAGCAACTATGGCTACACCTTC
J: TRBJ1-2
size: many
D: .
V: TRBV18

CDR3: CSARSPLGAEAFF
DNA: TGCAGTGCTAGATCGCCGCTGGGCGCTGAAGCTTTCTTT
J: TRBJ1-1
size: many
D: .
V: TRBV20-1

CDR3: CASSPIDSAYEQYF
DNA: TGTGCCAGCAGTCCGATTGACAGCGCTTACGAGCAGTACTTC
J: TRBJ2-7
size: many
D: .
V: TRBV28

CDR3: CASSGGLAGYNEQFF
DNA: TGTGCCAGCAGTGGGGGACTAGCTGGCTACAATGAGCAGTTCTTC
J: TRBJ2-1
size: many
D: TRBD2
V: TRBV2

CDR3: CASSTGYLNTGELFF
DNA: TGTGCCAGCAGTACAGGGTACCTGAACACCGGGGAGCTGTTTTTT
J: TRBJ2-2
size: many
D: .
V: TRBV6-2/TRBV6-3

CDR3: CASSLRDRGPEQFF
DNA: TGTGCCAGCAGCCTTAGGGACAGGGGGCCCGAGCAGTTCTTC
J: TRBJ2-1
size: many
D: TRBD1
V: TRBV9

CDR3: CASSSLDWGEKLFF
DNA: TGTGCCAGCAGTTCTCTGGACTGGGGTGAAAAACTGTTTTTT
J: TRBJ1-4
size: many
D: .
V: TRBV12-3/TRBV12-4

CDR3: CASSLRRGQRETQYF
DNA: TGTGCCAGCAGCTTACGCCGGGGTCAAAGGGAGACCCAGTACTTC
J: TRBJ2-5
size: many
D: .
V: TRBV7-9

CDR3: CSATSGTGGGYGYTF
DNA: TGCAGTGCTACCTCCGGGACAGGGGGCGGATATGGCTACACCTTC
J: TRBJ1-2
size: many
D: TRBD1
V: TRBV20-1

CDR3: CASSLTDYGYTF
DNA: TGTGCCAGCTCACTGACAGACTATGGCTACACCTTC
J: TRBJ1-2
size: many
D: .
V: TRBV18

CDR3: CASSGHKSVAFF
DNA: TGTGCCAGCAGTGGACACAAGTCTGTTGCTTTCTTT
J: TRBJ1-1
size: many
D: .
V: TRBV28

CDR3: CASSLEGTANYEQYF
DNA: TGTGCCAGCAGCTTAGAAGGGACAGCTAACTACGAGCAGTACTTC
J: TRBJ2-7
size: many
D: TRBD1
V: TRBV7-9

CDR3: CASSLQLRDGADTQYF
DNA: TGTGCCAGCAGCTTGCAACTTAGGGATGGGGCAGATACGCAGTATTTT
J: TRBJ2-3
size: .
D: .
V: TRBV13

CDR3: CASSPHYEQYF
DNA: TGTGCCAGCAGTCCGCACTACGAGCAGTACTTC
J: TRBJ2-7
size: many
D: .
V: TRBV6-1

CDR3: CAISEGTAATNEKLFF
DNA: TGTGCCATCAGTGAGGGGACAGCCGCAACTAATGAAAAACTGTTTTTT
J: TRBJ1-4
size: many
D: TRBD1
V: TRBV10-3

CDR3: CASSLMARDGYTF
DNA: TGTGCCAGCAGCCTGATGGCTCGGGACGGCTACACCTTC
J: TRBJ1-2
size: many
D: .
V: TRBV7-6

CDR3: CSARSETQYF
DNA: TGCAGTGCCCGTAGTGAGACCCAGTACTTC
J: TRBJ2-5
size: many
D: .
V: TRBV20-1

CDR3: CASSLSLAGMNTEAFF
DNA: TGCGCCAGCAGCTTGAGTTTGGCAGGGATGAACACTGAAGCTTTCTTT
J: TRBJ1-1
size: .
D: .
V: TRBV5-1

CDR3: CASSPGTGGVAEAFF
DNA: TGTGCCAGCTCACCGGGGACAGGGGGCGTCGCTGAAGCTTTCTTT
J: TRBJ1-1
size: .
D: TRBD1
V: TRBV18

CDR3: CSVEDSILFTDTQYF
DNA: TGCAGCGTTGAAGATTCCATTTTGTTCACAGATACGCAGTATTTT
J: TRBJ2-3
size: few
D: .
V: TRBV29-1

CDR3: CASSLGFNPTGGWGETQYF
DNA: TGCGCCAGCAGCTTGGGTTTCAACCCGACAGGGGGCTGGGGAGAGACCCAGTACTTC
J: TRBJ2-5
size: many
D: TRBD1
V: TRBV5-1